A single sample is the source of the 12 T cell receptor beta chains below, sequenced in a study of CD8 T cells in Susac syndrome. Reverse transcription used about 0.45 to 1 ug RNA and random hexamers. TCRdb ran MiXCR on the immunoSEQ multiplex PCR reads and lists one entry per CDR3 protein. This table holds under 200,000 distinct CDR3 sequences, 90% to 95% found once. Material: CD4+ T cells from PBMCs. The receptors originated from a human donor with Susac syndrome.

In this sample, this clonotype turned up once. This sequence joins TRBV4-3 and TRBJ1-6; no clear D. The length of the CDR3 is 18 residues. Germline-derived CDR1 and CDR2 are LGHNA and YSLEER. Trimming pared 0 bases from V and 4 bases from J, leaving 16 bases between. CDR3 sequence: CASSQEPGGPEYNSPLHF. The CDR3 DNA reads as TGCGCCAGCAGCCAAGAACCGGGAGGTCCCGAGTATAATTCACCCCTCCACTTT.

The V and J genes are TRBV21-1 and TRBJ1-5; the DNA was not compared with TRBD1, the D call given in the table. TRBV21-1 is classified as a pseudogene. This CDR3 region has 14 residues. The CDR3 nucleotides are TGTGCCAGCAGCACCAAGGGGCGAGGTCAGCCCCAGCATTTT. It yields the protein CASSTKGRGQPQHF.

In this sample, this clonotype turned up once. The V call is TRBV6-5, the J call TRBJ1-6; D is uncertain. This CDR3 spans 12 amino acids. V gave up 3 bases and J gave up 10 bases, with 7 bases separating them. Germline V lookup: CDR1 MNHEY, CDR2 SVGAGI. The CDR3 DNA is TGTGCCAGCAGTTATATGAACTCACCCCTCCACTTT. It specifies CASSYMNSPLHF.

The rearrangement joins TRBV9 to TRBJ1-5; possible D gene TRBD1, 5 bases. This CDR3 has 15 residues. CDR1 and CDR2 from the germline V gene are SGDLS and YYNGEE. V was trimmed by 3 bases and J by 3 bases, leaving 13 bases between them. CDR3 sequence: CASSASGGNNQPQHF. DNA for the CDR3: TGTGCCAGCAGCGCCTCGGGGGGAAACAATCAGCCCCAGCATTTT.

The V call is TRBV6-1, the J call TRBJ1-1; TRBD1 matches at 8 bases. CDR1 MNHNS and CDR2 SASEGT come from the germline V gene. The CDR3 runs to 17 residues. Losses at the gene ends were 6 bases for V and 5 bases for J; bases not matched to a gene: 17. Written as DNA, the CDR3 is TGTGCCAGCAGAAACGGTGGGGGGACAGGAGGAAGGACTGAAGCTTTCTTT. Amino acid sequence: CASRNGGGTGGRTEAFF.

The CDR3 loop is CASSSGTGGGYTF. DNA of the CDR3: TGTGCCAGCAGTTCGGGGACAGGGGGAGGCTACACCTTC. The chain combines TRBV6-2 or TRBV6-3 with TRBJ1-2; 11 nucleotides match TRBD1. The length of the CDR3 is 13 residues. Germline CDR1 MNHEY, CDR2 SVGEGT. The ends lost 4 bases at V and 8 bases at J; junction bases unmatched: 3.

The V and J genes are TRBV30 and TRBJ1-5; TRBD1 matches 7 bases. The CDR3 sequence is 14 residues long. The V segment lost 4 bases and the J segment 2 bases; nucleotides outside the gene matches: 5. Germline V gives CDR1 GTSNPN, CDR2 SVGIG (reference sequence). This chain's CDR3 is CAWNVGTGNQPQHF. In DNA, the CDR3 is TGTGCCTGGAATGTCGGGACAGGCAATCAGCCCCAGCATTTT.

The chain joins TRBV7-2 to TRBJ2-6; 9 bases align to TRBD1. The junction had 13 bases not matched to a gene; V was cut back by 7 bases and J by 0 bases. The germline gives CDR1 SGHTA, CDR2 FQGNSA. This CDR3 is 19 amino acids long. CDR3 amino acids: CASTSPGTGITSGANVLTF. For the CDR3, the DNA is TGTGCCAGCACCTCCCCCGGGACAGGGATCACCTCTGGGGCCAACGTCCTGACTTTC.

The rearrangement links TRBV3-1 to TRBJ1-1; D remains ambiguous. In germline, CDR1 is LGHDT, CDR2 YNNKEL (reference sequence). The CDR3 runs to 13 residues. V was clipped by 1 base and J by 10 bases, with 13 bases between them. In DNA form, the CDR3 reads TGTGCCAGCAGCCAAGGCCAGACCCTCGGAGCTTTCTTT. It specifies CASSQGQTLGAFF.

The CDR3 nucleotides are TGCAGTGCAGGGACGGGCCCTAAAGGCTACACCTTC. This translates into CSAGTGPKGYTF. The V gene is TRBV20-1, the J gene TRBJ1-2; D may be TRBD1 (5 bases). This CDR3 is built from 12 residues. The V and J ends lost 6 bases and 8 bases respectively, with 16 bases between them. Germline values: CDR1 DFQATT, CDR2 SNEGSKA (reference sequence).

This clonotype showed up just once. The CDR3 sequence is CSARPGTRGEQYF. For the CDR3, the DNA is TGCAGTGCCCGCCCCGGGACGAGGGGCGAGCAGTACTTC. J is TRBJ2-7 and V is TRBV20-1; D may match TRBD1 or TRBD2 (5 bases each). The CDR3 consists of 13 residues. The germline CDR1 and CDR2 sequences are DFQATT and SNEGSKA (reference sequence). Trimming left V 6 bases short and J 6 bases short, with 18 bases between.

The rearrangement joins TRBV5-1 to TRBJ2-1; D is possibly TRBD1 (5 bases). The CDR3 has 15 amino acids. Trimming removed 4 bases at V and 6 bases at J, with 17 bases between. Germline CDR1 is SGHRS and CDR2 is YFSETQ. The CDR3, as DNA: TGCGCCAGCAGCCGCACCCAGGGTCAGTTCAATGAGCAGTTCTTC. Residues: CASSRTQGQFNEQFF.